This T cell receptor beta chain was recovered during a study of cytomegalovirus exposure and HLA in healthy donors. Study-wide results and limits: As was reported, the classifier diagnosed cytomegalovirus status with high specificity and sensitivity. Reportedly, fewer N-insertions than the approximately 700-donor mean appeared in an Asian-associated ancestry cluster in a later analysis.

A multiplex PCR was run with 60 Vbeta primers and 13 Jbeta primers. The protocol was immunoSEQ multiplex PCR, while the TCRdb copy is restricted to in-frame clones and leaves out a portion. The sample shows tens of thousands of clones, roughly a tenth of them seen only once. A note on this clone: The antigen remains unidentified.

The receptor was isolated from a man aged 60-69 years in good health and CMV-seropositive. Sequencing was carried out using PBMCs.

CDR3 region: CASSPDRARGGYGYTF. The CDR3 DNA sequence: TGTGCCAGCAGCCCGGACAGGGCTCGCGGGGGCTATGGCTACACCTTC. The chain links TRBV7-9 to TRBJ1-2; TRBD1 aligns across 8 bases. CDR3 length: 16 residues. J gave up 4 bases and V 5 bases, and 12 bases lay outside the gene matches. Germline-derived CDR1 and CDR2 are SEHNR and FQNEAQ (reference sequence). The full variable domain, in which reference TRBV7-9 and TRBJ1-2 provide the parts outside the CDR3, is DTGVSQNPRHKITKRGQNVTFRCDPISEHNRLYWYRQTLGQGPEFLTYFQNEAQLEKSRLLSDRFSAERPKGSFSTLEIQRTEQGDSAMYLCASSPDRARGGYGYTFGSGTRLTVV.